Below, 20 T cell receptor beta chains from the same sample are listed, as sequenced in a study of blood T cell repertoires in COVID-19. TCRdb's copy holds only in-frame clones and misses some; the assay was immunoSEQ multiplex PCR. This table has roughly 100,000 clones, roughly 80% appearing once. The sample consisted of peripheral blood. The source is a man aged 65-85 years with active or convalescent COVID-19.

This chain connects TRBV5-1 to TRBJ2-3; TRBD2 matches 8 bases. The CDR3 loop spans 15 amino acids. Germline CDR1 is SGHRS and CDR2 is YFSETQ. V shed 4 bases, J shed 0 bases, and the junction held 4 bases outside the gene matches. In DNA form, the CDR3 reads TGCGCCAGCAGCAGAGTAGCGGGAAGCACAGATACGCAGTATTTT. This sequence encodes CASSRVAGSTDTQYF.

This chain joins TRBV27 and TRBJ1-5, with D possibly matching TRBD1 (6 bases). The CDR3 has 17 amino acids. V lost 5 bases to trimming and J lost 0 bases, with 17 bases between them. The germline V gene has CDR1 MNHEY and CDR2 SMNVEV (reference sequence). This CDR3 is CASSPRDMTNSNQPQHF. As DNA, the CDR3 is TGTGCCAGCAGTCCAAGGGACATGACTAATAGCAATCAGCCCCAGCATTTT.

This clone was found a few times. In DNA form, the CDR3 reads TGTGCCAGTTATTACAGATCTGAAGCTTTCTTT. Encoded protein: CASYYRSEAFF. The rearrangement uses TRBV6-6 and TRBJ1-1; D is undetermined. Germline CDR1 is MNHNY and CDR2 is SVGAGI (reference sequence). V lost 9 bases to trimming and J lost 6 bases, with 11 bases between them. The CDR3 covers 11 residues.

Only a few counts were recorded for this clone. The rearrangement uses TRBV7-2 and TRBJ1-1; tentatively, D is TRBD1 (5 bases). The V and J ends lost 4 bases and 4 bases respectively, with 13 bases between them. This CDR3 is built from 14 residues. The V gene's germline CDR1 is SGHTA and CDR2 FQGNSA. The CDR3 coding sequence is TGTGCCAGCAGCTCAAGGGGCTATGGCACTGAAGCTTTCTTT. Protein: CASSSRGYGTEAFF.

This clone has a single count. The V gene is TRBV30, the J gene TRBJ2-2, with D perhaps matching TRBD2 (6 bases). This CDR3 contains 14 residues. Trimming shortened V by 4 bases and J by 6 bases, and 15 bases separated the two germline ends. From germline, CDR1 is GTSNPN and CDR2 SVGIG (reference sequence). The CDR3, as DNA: TGTGCCTGGAAAGTGGGAGGCCTCTCCGGGGAGCTGTTTTTT. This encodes CAWKVGGLSGELFF.

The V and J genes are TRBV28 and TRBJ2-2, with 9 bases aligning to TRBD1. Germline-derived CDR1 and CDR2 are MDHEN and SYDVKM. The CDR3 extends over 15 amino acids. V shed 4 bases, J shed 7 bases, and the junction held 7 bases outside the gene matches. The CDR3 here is CASSSTGTGHGELFF. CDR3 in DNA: TGTGCCAGCAGTTCCACCGGGACAGGGCACGGGGAGCTGTTTTTT.

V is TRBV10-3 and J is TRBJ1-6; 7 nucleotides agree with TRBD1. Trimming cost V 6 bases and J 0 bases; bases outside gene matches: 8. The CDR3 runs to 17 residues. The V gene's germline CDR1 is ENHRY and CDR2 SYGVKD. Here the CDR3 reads CAIRDDRAYSYNSPLHF. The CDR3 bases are TGTGCCATCAGGGATGACAGGGCCTACTCCTATAATTCACCCCTCCACTTT.

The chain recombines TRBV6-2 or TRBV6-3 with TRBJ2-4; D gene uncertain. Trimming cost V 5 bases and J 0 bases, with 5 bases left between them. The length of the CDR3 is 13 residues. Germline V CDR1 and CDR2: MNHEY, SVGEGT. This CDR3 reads CASSLGAKNIQYF. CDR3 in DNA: TGTGCCAGCAGTCTCGGAGCCAAAAACATTCAGTACTTC.

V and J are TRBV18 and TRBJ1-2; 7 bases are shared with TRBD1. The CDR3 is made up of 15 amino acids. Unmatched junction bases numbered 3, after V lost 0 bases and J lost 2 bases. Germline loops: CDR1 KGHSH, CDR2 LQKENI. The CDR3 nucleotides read TGTGCCAGCTCACCACCAGGGACAGCCAACTATGGCTACACCTTC. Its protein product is CASSPPGTANYGYTF.

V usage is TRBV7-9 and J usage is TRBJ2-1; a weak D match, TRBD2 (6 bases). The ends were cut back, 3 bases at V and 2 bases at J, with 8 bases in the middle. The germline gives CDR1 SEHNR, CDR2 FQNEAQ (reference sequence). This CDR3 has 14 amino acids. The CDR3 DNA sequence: TGTGCCAGCAGCTTGGGGGGAACCTACAATGAGCAGTTCTTC. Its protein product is CASSLGGTYNEQFF.

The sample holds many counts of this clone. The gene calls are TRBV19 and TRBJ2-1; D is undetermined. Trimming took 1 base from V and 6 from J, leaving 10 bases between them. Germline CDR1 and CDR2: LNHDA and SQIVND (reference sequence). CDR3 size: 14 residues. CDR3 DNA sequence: TGTGCCAGTAGTATAGTAGGAGATCCCAATGAGCAGTTCTTC. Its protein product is CASSIVGDPNEQFF.

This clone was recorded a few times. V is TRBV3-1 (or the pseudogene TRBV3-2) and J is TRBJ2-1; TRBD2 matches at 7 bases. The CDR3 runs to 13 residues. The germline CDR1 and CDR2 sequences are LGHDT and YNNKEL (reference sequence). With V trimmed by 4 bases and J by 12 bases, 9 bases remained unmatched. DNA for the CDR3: TGTGCCAGCAGCCTGCAAAACGGGGGGACGCAGTTCTTC. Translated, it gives CASSLQNGGTQFF.

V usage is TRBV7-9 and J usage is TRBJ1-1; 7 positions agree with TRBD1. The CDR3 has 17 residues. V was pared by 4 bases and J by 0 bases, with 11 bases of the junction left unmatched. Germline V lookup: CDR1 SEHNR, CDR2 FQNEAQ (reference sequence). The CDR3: CASSSDRVGGVNTEAFF. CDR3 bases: TGTGCCAGCAGCTCCGACAGGGTAGGGGGCGTGAACACTGAAGCTTTCTTT.

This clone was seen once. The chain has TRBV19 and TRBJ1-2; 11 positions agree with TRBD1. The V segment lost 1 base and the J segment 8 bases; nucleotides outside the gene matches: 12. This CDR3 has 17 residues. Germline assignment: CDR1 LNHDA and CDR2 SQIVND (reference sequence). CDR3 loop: CASSIVSGQGAREGYTF. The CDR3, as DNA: TGTGCCAGTAGTATAGTGTCCGGACAGGGGGCGCGTGAGGGCTACACCTTC.

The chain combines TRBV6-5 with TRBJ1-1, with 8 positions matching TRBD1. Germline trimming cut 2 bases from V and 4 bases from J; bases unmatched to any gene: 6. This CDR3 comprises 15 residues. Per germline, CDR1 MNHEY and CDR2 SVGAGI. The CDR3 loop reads CASSYPGQAGTEAFF. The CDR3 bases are TGTGCCAGCAGTTACCCGGGACAGGCCGGCACTGAAGCTTTCTTT.

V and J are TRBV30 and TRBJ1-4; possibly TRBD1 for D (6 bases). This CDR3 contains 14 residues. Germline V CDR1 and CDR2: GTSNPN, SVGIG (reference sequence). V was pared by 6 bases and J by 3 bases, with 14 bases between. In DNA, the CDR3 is TGTGCCTGCCCTATAAGGACAGCTAATGAAAAACTGTTTTTT. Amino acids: CACPIRTANEKLFF.

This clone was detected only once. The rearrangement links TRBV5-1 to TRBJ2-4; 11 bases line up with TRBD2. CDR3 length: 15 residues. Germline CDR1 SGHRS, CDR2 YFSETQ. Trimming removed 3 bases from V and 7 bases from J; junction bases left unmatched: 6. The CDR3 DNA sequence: TGCGCCAGCAGCTACTTAGCGGGAGGGGGGAACATTCAGTACTTC. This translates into CASSYLAGGGNIQYF. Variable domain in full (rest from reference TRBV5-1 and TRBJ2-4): KAGVTQTPRYLIKTRGQQVTLSCSPISGHRSVSWYQQTPGQGLQFLFEYFSETQRNKGNFPGRFSGRQFSNSRSEMNVSTLELGDSALYLCASSYLAGGGNIQYFGAGTRLSVL.

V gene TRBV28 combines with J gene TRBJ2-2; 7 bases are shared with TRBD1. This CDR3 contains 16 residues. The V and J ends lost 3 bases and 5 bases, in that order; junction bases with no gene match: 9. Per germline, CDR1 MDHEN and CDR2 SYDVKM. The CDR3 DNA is TGTGCCAGCAGTTTTGGTGAGACAGGGCGGACCGGGGAGCTGTTTTTT. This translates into CASSFGETGRTGELFF.

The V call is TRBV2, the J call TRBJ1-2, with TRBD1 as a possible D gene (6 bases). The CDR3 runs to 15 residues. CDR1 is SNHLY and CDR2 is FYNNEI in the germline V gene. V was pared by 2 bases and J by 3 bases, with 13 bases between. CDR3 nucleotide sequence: TGTGCCAGCAGTGAAAATCGACAGGCCTACTATGGCTACACCTTC. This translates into CASSENRQAYYGYTF.

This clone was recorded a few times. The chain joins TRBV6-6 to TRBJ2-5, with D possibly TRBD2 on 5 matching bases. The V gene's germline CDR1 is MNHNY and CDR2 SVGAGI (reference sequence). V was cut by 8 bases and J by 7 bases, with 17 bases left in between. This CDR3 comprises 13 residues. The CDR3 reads CASSLSDSPTQYF. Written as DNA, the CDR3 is TGTGCCAGCTCGTTGTCGGACTCCCCGACCCAGTACTTC.